This paragraph reports one T cell receptor (beta chain). The antigen is not known. Assay: immunoSEQ multiplex PCR; the TCRdb copy retains only in-frame clones and omits some. The profile shows about 140,000 clones, more than 80% of them singletons. There are 14 residues in the CDR3. Trimming shortened V by 0 bases and J by 4 bases, and 9 bases separated the two germline ends. The germline V gene encodes CDR1 LGHDT and CDR2 YNNKEL (reference sequence). The record originates from a study of Ad26.COV2.S vaccination and SARS-CoV-2 variants. Study-wide results and caveats: Total T cell responses may have been underestimated by the TCR breadth and depth analyses. Placebo and vaccine recipients had non-spike TCR breadth that was similar. Placebo recipients trailed vaccine recipients in spike-specific TCR breadth.

V and J are TRBV3-1 (or the pseudogene TRBV3-2) and TRBJ1-1; D gene uncertain. The clonotype was recovered from a human donor who had recovered from COVID-19. Sample: peripheral blood, taken after recovery from COVID-19. CDR3 nucleotide sequence: TGTGCCAGCAGCCAAGAAGGGATTAGCACTGAAGCTTTCTTT. This sequence encodes CASSQEGISTEAFF.